Below, 2 T cell receptor beta chains from the same sample are listed, as sequenced in a study of T cell responses to AZD1222 COVID-19 vaccine listed by TCRdb under 2021. The method behind the library was the immunoSEQ multiplex PCR assay. This is the immuneACCESS table as TCRdb keeps it, with only in-frame sequences that have V and J called. A part of the clones is gone; compared with another copy, unresolved V genes explain less than half, and the rest is unexplained. This sample is represented by some 74,000 clones; approximately 90% of them were singletons. Under 1.5% of the sample goes to the ten largest clones. The time point label, read with the paper, signifies: about 28 days (+/-7) after the second vaccine dose. Specimen: peripheral blood, collected 28 days after the second AZD1222 dose. All receptors derive from an adult who received the AZD1222 COVID-19 vaccine.

The chain uses TRBV10-2 and TRBJ1-2; D unresolved. CDR1 and CDR2 from the germline V gene are WSHSY and SAAADI. The CDR3 runs 12 residues. V shed 0 bases and J shed 7 bases, with 6 bases lying between them. CDR3 in DNA: TGCGCCAGCAGTGAGTCGAAAGGTGGCTACACCTTC. Protein: CASSESKGGYTF.

This chain links TRBV30 with TRBJ1-3; D is unclear. With 4 bases removed from V and 4 bases from J, the gap between germline ends came to 8 bases. Germline lookup yields CDR1 GTSNPN and CDR2 SVGIG (reference sequence). This CDR3 region has 12 residues. DNA for the CDR3: TGTGCCTGGAAGGGATTGGGAAACACCATATATTTT. Amino acids: CAWKGLGNTIYF.